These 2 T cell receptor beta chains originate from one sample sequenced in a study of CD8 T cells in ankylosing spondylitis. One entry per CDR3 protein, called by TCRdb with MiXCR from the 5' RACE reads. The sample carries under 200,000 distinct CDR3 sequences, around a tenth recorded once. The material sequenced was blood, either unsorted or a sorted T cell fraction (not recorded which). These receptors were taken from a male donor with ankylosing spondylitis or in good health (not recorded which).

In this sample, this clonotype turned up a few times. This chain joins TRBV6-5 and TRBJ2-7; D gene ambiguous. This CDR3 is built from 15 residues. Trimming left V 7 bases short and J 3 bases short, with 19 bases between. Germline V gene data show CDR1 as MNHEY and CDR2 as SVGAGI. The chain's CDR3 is CASMVSRGSYYEQYF. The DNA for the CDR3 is TGTGCCAGCATGGTTTCTCGTGGCTCCTACTACGAGCAGTACTTC.

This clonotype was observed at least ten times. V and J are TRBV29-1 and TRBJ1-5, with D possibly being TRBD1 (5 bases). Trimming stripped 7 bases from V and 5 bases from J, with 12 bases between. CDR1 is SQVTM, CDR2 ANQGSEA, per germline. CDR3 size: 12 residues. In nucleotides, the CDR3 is TGCAGCGCTCTGTTGGGGGATCAGCCCCAGCATTTT. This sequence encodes CSALLGDQPQHF.